What follows describes a single T cell receptor beta chain. Its antigen is undetermined. This entry belongs to a study of cytomegalovirus exposure and HLA in healthy donors. Study summary: Early on, a data release was issued that held 80 million or so unique TCRs from HLA-typed donors. Study-wide points: In a later analysis, the majority of CMV-associated beta chains seemingly showed HLA restriction. A later analysis by the authors found several of the most significant clusters apparently linked to common viral pathogens.

13 Jbeta primers and 60 Vbeta primers were used for the PCR. Only in-frame clones appear in the TCRdb table, and some are missing; sequencing was by immunoSEQ multiplex PCR. Among 75,000 to 90,000 clones listed, around 68% were seen once. Trimming stripped 4 bases from V and 6 bases from J, with 15 bases between. The CDR3 consists of 14 residues. Germline lookup yields CDR1 MGHRA and CDR2 YSYEKL. Sample: PBMCs. The chain carries TRBV4-1 and TRBJ1-1; no firm D call. This clonotype was obtained from a man aged 25 to 40 in good health and CMV-seropositive. The CDR3 is CASSLMVGVAEAFF. The CDR3, as DNA: TGCGCCAGCAGCCTTATGGTAGGAGTAGCTGAAGCTTTCTTT.